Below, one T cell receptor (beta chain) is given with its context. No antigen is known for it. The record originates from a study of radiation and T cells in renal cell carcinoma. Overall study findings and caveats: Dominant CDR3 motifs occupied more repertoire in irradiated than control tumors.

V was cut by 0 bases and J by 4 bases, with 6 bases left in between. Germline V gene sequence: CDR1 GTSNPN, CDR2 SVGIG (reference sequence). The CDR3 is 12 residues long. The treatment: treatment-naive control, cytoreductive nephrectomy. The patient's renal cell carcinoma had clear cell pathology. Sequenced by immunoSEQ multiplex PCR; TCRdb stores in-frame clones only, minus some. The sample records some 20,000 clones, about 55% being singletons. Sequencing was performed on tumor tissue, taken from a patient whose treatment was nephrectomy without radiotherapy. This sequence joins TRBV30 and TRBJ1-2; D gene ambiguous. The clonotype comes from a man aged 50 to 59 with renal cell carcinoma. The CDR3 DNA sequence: TGTGCCTGGAGTGTACTAGGCTATGGCTACACCTTC. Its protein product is CAWSVLGYGYTF.